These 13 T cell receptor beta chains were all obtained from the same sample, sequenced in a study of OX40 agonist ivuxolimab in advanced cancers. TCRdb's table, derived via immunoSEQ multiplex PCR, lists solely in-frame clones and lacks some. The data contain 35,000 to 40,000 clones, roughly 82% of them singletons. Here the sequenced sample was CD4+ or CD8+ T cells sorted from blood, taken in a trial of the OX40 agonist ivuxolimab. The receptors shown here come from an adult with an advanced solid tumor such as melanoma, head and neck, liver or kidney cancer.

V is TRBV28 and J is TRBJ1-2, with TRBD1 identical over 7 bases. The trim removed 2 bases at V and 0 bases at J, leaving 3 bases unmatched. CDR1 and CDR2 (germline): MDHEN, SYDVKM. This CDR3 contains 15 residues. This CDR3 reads CASSLEGTANYGYTF. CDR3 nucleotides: TGTGCCAGCAGTTTAGAAGGGACAGCTAACTATGGCTACACCTTC.

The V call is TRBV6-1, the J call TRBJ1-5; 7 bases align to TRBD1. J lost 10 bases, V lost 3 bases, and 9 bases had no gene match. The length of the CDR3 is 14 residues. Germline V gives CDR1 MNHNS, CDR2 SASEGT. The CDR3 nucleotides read TGTGCCAGCAGTGAGGTGGGGCAGGGGGGTCCCCAGCATTTT. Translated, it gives CASSEVGQGGPQHF.

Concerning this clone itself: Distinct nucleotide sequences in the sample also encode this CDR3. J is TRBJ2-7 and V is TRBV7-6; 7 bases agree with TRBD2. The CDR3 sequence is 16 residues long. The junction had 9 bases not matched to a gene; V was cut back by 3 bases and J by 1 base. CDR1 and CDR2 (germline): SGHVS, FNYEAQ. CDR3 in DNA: TGTGCCAGCAGCTTGGGAGCACGGGAGGCTTCCTACGAGCAGTACTTC. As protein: CASSLGAREASYEQYF.

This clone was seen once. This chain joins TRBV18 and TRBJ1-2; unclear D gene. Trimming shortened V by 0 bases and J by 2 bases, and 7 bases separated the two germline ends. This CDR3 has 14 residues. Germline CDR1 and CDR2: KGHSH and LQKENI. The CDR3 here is CASSPPVRNYGYTF. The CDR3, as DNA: TGTGCCAGCTCACCACCAGTACGGAACTATGGCTACACCTTC.

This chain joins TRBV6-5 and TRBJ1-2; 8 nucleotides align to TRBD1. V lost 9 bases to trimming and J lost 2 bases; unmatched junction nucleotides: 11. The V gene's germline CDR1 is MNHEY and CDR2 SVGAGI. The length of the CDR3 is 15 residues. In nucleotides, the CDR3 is TGTGCCAGTCACCGGGCGGGGACAGGAAACTATGGCTACACCTTC. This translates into CASHRAGTGNYGYTF.

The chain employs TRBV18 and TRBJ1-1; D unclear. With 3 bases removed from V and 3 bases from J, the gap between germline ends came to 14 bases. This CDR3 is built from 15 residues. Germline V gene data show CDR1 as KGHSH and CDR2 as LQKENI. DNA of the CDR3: TGTGCCAGCTCACCCCTTTGGCAGGTGGACACTGAAGCTTTCTTT. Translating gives CASSPLWQVDTEAFF.

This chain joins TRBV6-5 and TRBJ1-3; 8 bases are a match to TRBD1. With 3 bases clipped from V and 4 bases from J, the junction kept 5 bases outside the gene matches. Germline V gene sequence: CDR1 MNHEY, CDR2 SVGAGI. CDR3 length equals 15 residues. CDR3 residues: CASSYSRDRGNTIYF. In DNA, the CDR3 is TGTGCCAGCAGTTATTCCAGGGACAGGGGAAACACCATATATTTT.

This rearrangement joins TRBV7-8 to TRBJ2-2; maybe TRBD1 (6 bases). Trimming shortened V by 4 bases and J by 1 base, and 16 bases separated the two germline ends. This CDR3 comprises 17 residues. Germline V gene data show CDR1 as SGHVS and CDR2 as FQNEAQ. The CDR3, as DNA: TGTGCCAGCAGCTCAAATAAAGGACAGAGGAACACCGGGGAGCTGTTTTTT. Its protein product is CASSSNKGQRNTGELFF.

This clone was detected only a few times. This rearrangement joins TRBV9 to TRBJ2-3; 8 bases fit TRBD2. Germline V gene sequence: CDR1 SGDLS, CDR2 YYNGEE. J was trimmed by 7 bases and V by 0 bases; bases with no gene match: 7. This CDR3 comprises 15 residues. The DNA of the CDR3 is TGTGCCAGCAGCGTAGGAAGCGGGGGCCATAATACGCAGTATTTT. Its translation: CASSVGSGGHNTQYF.

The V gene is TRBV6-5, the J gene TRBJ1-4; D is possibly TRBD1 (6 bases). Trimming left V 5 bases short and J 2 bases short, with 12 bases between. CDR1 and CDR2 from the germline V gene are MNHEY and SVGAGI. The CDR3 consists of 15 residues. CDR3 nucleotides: TGTGCCAGCAGTCGTACAGGGCCTACTAATGAAAAACTGTTTTTT. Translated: CASSRTGPTNEKLFF.

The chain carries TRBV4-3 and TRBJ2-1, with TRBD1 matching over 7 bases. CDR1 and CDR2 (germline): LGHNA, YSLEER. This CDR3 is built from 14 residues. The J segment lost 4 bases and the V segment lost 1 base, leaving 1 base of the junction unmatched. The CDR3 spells CASSQAGGYNEQFF. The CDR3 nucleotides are TGCGCCAGCAGCCAAGCAGGGGGATACAATGAGCAGTTCTTC.

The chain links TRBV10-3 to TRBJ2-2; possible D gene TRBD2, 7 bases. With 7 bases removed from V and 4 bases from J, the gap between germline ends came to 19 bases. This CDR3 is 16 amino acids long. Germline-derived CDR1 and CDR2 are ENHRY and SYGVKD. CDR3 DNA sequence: TGTGCCATCAATCCGGGGGGCCTCCAGGGCACCGGGGAGCTGTTTTTT. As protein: CAINPGGLQGTGELFF.

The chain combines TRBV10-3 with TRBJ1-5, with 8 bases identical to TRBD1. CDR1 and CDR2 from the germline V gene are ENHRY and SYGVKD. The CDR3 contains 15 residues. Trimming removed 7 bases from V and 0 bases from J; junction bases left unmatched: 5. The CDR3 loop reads CAITVTGGSNQPQHF. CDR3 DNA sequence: TGTGCCATCACCGTAACAGGGGGTAGCAATCAGCCCCAGCATTTT.